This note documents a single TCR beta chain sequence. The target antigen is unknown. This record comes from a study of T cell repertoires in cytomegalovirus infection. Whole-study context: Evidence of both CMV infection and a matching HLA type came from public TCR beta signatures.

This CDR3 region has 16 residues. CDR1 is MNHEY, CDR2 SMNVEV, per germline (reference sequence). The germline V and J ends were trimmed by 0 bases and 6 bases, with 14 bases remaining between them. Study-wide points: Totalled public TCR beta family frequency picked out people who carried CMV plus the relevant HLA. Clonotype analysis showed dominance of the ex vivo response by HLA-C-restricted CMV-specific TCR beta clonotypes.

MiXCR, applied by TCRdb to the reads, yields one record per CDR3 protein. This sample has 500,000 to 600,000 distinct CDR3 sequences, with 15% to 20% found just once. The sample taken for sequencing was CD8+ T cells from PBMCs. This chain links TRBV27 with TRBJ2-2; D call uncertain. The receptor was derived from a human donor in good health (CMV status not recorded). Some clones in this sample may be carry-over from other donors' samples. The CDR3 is CASSLSIGLNPGELFF. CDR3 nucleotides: TGTGCCAGCAGTTTATCGATAGGCCTAAACCCCGGGGAGCTGTTTTTT.